Here is one TCR beta chain with its context. What it recognizes is unknown. Profiled with immunoSEQ multiplex PCR; TCRdb holds only in-frame clones, not every one. The sample lists 120,000 to 150,000 clones; roughly 90% were seen once. V gave up 2 bases and J gave up 2 bases, with 3 bases separating them. The CDR3 totals 12 residues. The germline gives CDR1 SGHDT, CDR2 YYEEEE. The data derive from a study of cytomegalovirus exposure and HLA in healthy donors. Study-level background: Per a later analysis, the approximately 690 first-cohort and 100 to 150 validation repertoires shared one platform.

Study-wide findings and caveats: In vitro, a few CMV-associated chains proved specific for CMV antigens.

The donors were part of the validation cohort of 100 to 150 subjects. That cohort was separate from the first cohort, which comprised about 670 subjects. The TCR was taken from a man between 18 and 29 years old in good health and CMV-seronegative. This chain joins TRBV5-6 and TRBJ2-3; D is undetermined. Source material: PBMCs. Here the CDR3 reads CASSFLTDTQYF. CDR3 bases: TGTGCCAGCAGCTTCCTCACAGATACGCAGTATTTT.